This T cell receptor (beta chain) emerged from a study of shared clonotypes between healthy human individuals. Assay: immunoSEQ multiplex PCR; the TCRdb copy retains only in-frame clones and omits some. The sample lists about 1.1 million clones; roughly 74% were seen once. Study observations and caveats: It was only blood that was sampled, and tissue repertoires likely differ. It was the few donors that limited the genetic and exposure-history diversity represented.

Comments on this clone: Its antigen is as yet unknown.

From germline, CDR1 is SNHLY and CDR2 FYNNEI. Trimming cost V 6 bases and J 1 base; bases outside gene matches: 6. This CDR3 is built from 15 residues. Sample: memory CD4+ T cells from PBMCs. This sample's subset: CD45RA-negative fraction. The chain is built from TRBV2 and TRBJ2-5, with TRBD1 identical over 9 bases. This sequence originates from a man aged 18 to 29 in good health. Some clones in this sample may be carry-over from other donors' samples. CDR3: CASRRRTGVQETQYF. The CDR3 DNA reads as TGTGCCAGCAGGAGAAGGACAGGGGTCCAAGAGACCCAGTACTTC.